A single sample gave rise to the 9 T cell receptor beta chains below, sequenced in a study of T cells in Graves' hyperthyroidism and ophthalmopathy. Amplified regions were TCR beta CDR3 sequences from RNA transcripts. Using the HTBI primer set, a first-round RT-PCR was run on the TCR CDR3. TCRdb analysed the multiplex PCR reads with MiXCR anew, one entry per CDR3 protein. This sample yields some 770,000 distinct CDR3 sequences, of which about a sixth are seen a single time; around 7.7% belongs to the top ten. The sequencing sample was made of blood. All receptors come from a man in his late teens or twenties with Graves' hyperthyroidism.

The CDR3 here is CASSLLTGSEDIQYF. The CDR3 bases are TGTGCCAGCAGTTTATTGACAGGTAGTGAAGACATTCAGTACTTC. V usage is TRBV28 and J usage is TRBJ2-4, with D possibly matching TRBD1 (6 bases). The CDR3 contains 15 residues. Trimming left V 1 base short and J 8 bases short, with 15 bases between. CDR1 is MDHEN and CDR2 is SYDVKM in the germline V gene.

The sample holds many counts of this clonotype. The V gene is TRBV28, the J gene TRBJ1-5; D unresolved. The V end lost 5 bases, the J end lost 0 bases, and 11 bases lay between the germline ends. Germline V gene lookup returns CDR1 MDHEN and CDR2 SYDVKM. The CDR3 length is 15 residues. As DNA, the CDR3 is TGTGCCAGCAGTCCCGCCGCCCTTAGCAATCAGCCCCAGCATTTT. As protein: CASSPAALSNQPQHF. The complete variable domain, with remaining parts taken from reference TRBV28 and TRBJ1-5, reads DVKVTQSSRYLVKRTGEKVFLECVQDMDHENMFWYRQDPGLGLRLIYFSYDVKMKEKGDIPEGYSVSREKKERFSLILESASTNQTSMYLCASSPAALSNQPQHFGDGTRLSIL.

This clonotype was detected only a few times. The V gene is TRBV5-1, the J gene TRBJ1-2, with D maybe TRBD1 (5 bases). The CDR3 runs 11 residues. Germline loops: CDR1 SGHRS, CDR2 YFSETQ. Trimming took 5 bases from V and 11 from J, leaving 13 bases between them. The CDR3 sequence: CASRNEGEYTF. CDR3 DNA: TGCGCCAGCAGGAACGAAGGGGAGTACACCTTC.

The genes are TRBV7-9 and TRBJ2-1; tentatively, D is TRBD1 or TRBD2 (5 bases each). There are 12 residues in the CDR3. The ends were cut back, 3 bases at V and 15 bases at J, with 15 bases in the middle. Germline V gives CDR1 SEHNR, CDR2 FQNEAQ (reference sequence). Here the CDR3 reads CASSFSRDHAFF. CDR3 DNA sequence: TGTGCCAGCAGCTTTTCTAGGGACCACGCGTTCTTC.

With respect to this clonotype: At one end the junction does not follow the germline gene, possibly because of a read error. The gene calls are TRBV20-1 and TRBJ2-3; the match to TRBD1 covers 8 bases. Per the germline V gene, CDR1 is DFQATT and CDR2 is SNEGSKA (reference sequence). The CDR3 length is 16 residues. The CDR3 region has the DNA TGCAGTACTAGAGACATTGGGGGACAGGGCACAGATACGCAGTATTTT. This codes for CSTRDIGGQGTDTQYF.

This clonotype has ten or more counts. The chain is built from TRBV7-8 and TRBJ1-4; possible D gene TRBD1, 5 bases. Trimming shortened V by 7 bases and J by 12 bases, and 27 bases separated the two germline ends. CDR1 and CDR2 (germline): SGHVS, FQNEAQ. This CDR3 is 16 amino acids long. The CDR3 reads CASTLRPGREDVELFF. In DNA, the CDR3 is TGTGCCAGCACCCTACGCCCGGGGCGAGAGGATGTGGAACTGTTTTTT. Looking up the rest from reference TRBV7-8 and TRBJ1-4 gives the full variable domain: GAGVSQSPRYKVAKRGQDVALRCDPISGHVSLFWYQQALGQGPEFLTYFQNEAQLDKSGLPSDRFFAERPEGSVSTLKIQRTQQEDSAVYLCASTLRPGREDVELFFGSGTQLSVL.

Note on this clonotype: A junction end diverges from the germline sequence, so it may reflect a read error. This sequence joins TRBV29-1 and TRBJ2-1; D remains ambiguous. The CDR3 covers 14 residues. Germline V lookup: CDR1 SQVTM, CDR2 ANQGSEA. The CDR3 sequence is CSASSRRAYDEQFF. CDR3 DNA: TGCAGCGCTTCATCCCGACGGGCCTACGATGAGCAGTTCTTC.

This clonotype was detected only a few times. V usage is TRBV15 and J usage is TRBJ2-5, with a weak D call TRBD2 (7 bases). The V end lost 0 bases, the J end lost 4 bases, and 12 bases lay between the germline ends. This CDR3 spans 15 amino acids. Germline values: CDR1 LNHNV, CDR2 YYDKDF (reference sequence). CDR3 protein: CATSRDRGGAETQYF. CDR3 bases: TGTGCCACCAGCAGAGATAGAGGGGGGGCAGAGACCCAGTACTTC.

J is TRBJ1-2 and V is TRBV11-2; the match to TRBD1 covers 9 bases. The CDR3 is 15 residues long. The junction had 4 bases not matched to a gene; V was cut back by 1 base and J by 4 bases. The V gene's germline CDR1 is SGHAT and CDR2 FQNNGV. The CDR3 DNA reads as TGTGCCAGCAGCTTAGGTACAGGGGGCGGCTATGGCTACACCTTC. Its protein is CASSLGTGGGYGYTF.